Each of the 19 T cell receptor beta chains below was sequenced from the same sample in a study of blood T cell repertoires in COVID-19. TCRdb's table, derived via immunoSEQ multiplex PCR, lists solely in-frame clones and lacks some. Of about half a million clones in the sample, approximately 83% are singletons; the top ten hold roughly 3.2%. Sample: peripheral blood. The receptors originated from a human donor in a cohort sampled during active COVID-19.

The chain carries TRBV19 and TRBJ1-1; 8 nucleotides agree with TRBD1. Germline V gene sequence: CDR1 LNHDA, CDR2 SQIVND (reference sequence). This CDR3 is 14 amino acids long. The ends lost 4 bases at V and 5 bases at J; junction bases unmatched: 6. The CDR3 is CASSKQGGKTEAFF. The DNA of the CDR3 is TGTGCCAGTAGTAAACAGGGGGGTAAAACTGAAGCTTTCTTT. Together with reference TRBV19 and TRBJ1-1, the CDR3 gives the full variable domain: DGGITQSPKYLFRKEGQNVTLSCEQNLNHDAMYWYRQDPGQGLRLIYYSQIVNDFQKGDIAEGYSVSREKKESFPLTVTSAQKNPTAFYLCASSKQGGKTEAFFGQGTRLTVV.

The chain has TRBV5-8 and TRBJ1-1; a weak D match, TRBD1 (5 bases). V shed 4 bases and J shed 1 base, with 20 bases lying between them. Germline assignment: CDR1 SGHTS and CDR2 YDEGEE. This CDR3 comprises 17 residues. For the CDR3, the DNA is TGTGCCAGCAGCCATACCGCCGGGGGGTTAAGGAACACTGAAGCTTTCTTT. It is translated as CASSHTAGGLRNTEAFF.

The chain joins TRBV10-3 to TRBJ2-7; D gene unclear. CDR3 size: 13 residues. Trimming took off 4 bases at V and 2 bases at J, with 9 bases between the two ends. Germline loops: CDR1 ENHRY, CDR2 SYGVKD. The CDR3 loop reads CAISALTPYEQYF. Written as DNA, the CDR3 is TGTGCCATCAGTGCTTTAACACCCTACGAGCAGTACTTC.

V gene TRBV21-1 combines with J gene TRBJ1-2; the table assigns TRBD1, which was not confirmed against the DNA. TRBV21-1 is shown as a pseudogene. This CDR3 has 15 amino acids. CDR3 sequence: CASSNRMQVSYGYTF. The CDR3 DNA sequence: TGTGCCAGCAGCAACAGAATGCAGGTTAGCTATGGCTACACCTTC.

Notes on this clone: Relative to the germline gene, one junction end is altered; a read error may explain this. The DNA of the CDR3 is TGCGCCAGCAGATTGGAGCCTAGCAGATCCAATGAGCAGTTCTTC. Translated, it gives CASRLEPSRSNEQFF. The V gene is TRBV5-1, the J gene TRBJ2-1, with D maybe TRBD2 (5 bases). The V gene's germline CDR1 is SGHRS and CDR2 YFSETQ. The CDR3 has 15 residues. The complete variable domain, with remaining parts taken from reference TRBV5-1 and TRBJ2-1, reads KAGVTQTPRYLIKTRGQQVTLSCSPISGHRSVSWYQQTPGQGLQFLFEYFSETQRNKGNFPGRFSGRQFSNSRSEMNVSTLELGDSALYLCASRLEPSRSNEQFFGPGTRLTVL.

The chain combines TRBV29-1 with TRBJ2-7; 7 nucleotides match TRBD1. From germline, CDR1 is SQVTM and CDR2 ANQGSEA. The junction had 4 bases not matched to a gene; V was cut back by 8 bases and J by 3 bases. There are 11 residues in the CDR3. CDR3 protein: CSTYRGYEQYF. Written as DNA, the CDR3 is TGCAGCACCTACAGGGGCTACGAGCAGTACTTC.

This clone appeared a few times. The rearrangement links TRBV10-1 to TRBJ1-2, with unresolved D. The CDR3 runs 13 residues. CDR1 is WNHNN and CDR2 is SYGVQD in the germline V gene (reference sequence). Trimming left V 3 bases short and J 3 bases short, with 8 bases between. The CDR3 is CASSESGDYGYTF. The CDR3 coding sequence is TGCGCCAGCAGTGAATCAGGCGACTATGGCTACACCTTC.

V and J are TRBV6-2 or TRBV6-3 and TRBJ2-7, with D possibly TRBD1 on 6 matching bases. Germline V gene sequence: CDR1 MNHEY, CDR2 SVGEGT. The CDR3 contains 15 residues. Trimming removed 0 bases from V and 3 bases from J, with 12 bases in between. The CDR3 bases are TGTGCCAGCAGTTACTCCTCAAGGGGGAACTACGAGCAGTACTTC. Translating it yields CASSYSSRGNYEQYF.

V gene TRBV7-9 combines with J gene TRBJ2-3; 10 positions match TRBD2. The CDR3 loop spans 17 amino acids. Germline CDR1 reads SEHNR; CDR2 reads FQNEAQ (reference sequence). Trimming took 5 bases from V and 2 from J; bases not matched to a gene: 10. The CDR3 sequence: CASSRYSGRLLTDTQYF. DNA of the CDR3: TGTGCCAGCAGCCGATATAGCGGGAGGCTTCTCACAGATACGCAGTATTTT.

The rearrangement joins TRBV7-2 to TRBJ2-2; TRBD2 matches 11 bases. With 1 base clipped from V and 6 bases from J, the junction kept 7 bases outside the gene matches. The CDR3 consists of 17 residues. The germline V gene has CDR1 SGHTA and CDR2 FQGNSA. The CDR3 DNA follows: TGTGCCAGCAGCTTAGTTGGGACTAGCGGTGGGGCCGGGGAGCTGTTTTTT. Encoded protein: CASSLVGTSGGAGELFF.

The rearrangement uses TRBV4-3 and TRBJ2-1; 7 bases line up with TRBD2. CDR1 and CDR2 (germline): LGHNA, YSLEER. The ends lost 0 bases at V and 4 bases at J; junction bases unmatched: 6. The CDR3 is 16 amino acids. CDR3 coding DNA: TGCGCCAGCAGCCAAGATTGGGGGGGAGGGTACAATGAGCAGTTCTTC. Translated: CASSQDWGGGYNEQFF.

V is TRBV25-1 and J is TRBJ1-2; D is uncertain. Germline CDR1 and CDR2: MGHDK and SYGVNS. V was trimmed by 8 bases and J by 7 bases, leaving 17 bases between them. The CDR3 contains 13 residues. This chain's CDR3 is CASRTEASRGYTF. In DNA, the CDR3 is TGTGCCAGCCGGACGGAGGCATCTCGTGGCTACACCTTC.

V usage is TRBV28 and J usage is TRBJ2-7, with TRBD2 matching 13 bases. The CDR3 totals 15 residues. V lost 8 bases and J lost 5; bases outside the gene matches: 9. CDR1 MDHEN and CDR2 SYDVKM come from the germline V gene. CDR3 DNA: TGTGCCAGCTGTAGGACTAGCGGGAGTCTAAACGAGCAGTACTTC. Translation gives CASCRTSGSLNEQYF.

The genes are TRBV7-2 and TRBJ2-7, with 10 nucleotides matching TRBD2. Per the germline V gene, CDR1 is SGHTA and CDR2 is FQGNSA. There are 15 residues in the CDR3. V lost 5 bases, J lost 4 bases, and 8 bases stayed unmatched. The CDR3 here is CASSQRASGSYEQYF. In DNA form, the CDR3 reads TGTGCCAGCAGCCAACGGGCTAGCGGGAGTTACGAGCAGTACTTC.

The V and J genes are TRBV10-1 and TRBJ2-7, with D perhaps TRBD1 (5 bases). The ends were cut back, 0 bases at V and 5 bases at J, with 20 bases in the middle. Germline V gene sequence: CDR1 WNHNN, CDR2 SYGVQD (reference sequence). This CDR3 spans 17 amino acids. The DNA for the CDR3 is TGCGCCAGCAGTGAGTCGGGGCTTCAGGGAAACCTTAACGAGCAGTACTTC. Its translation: CASSESGLQGNLNEQYF.

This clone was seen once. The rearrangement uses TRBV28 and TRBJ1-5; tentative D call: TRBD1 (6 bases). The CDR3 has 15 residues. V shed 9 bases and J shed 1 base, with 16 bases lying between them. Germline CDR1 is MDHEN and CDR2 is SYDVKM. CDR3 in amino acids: CASSIGQSSNQPQHF. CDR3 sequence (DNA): TGTGCCAGTTCTATTGGACAGAGCAGCAATCAGCCCCAGCATTTT.

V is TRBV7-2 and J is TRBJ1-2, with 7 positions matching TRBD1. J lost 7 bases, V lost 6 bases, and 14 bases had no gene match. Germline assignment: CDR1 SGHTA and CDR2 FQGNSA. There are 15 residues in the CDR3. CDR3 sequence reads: CASRPDRETSFGYTF. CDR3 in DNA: TGTGCCAGCAGACCTGACAGGGAGACTTCTTTTGGCTACACCTTC.

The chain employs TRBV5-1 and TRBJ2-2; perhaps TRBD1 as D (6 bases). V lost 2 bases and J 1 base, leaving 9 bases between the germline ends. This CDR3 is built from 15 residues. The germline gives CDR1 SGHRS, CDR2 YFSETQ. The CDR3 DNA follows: TGCGCCAGCAGCTTCAACAGGGTGAACACCGGGGAGCTGTTTTTT. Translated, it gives CASSFNRVNTGELFF.

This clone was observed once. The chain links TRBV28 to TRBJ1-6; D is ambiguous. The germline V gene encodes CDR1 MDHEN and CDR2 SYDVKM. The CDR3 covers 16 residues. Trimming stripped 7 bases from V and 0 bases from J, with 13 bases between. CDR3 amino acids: CASTRGVSSYNSPLHF. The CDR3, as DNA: TGTGCCAGCACTAGAGGAGTGAGCTCCTATAATTCACCCCTCCACTTT. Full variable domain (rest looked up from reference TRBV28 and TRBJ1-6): DVKVTQSSRYLVKRTGEKVFLECVQDMDHENMFWYRQDPGLGLRLIYFSYDVKMKEKGDIPEGYSVSREKKERFSLILESASTNQTSMYLCASTRGVSSYNSPLHFGNGTRLTVT.